This T cell receptor beta chain derives from a study of cytomegalovirus exposure and HLA in healthy donors. Produced via immunoSEQ multiplex PCR; TCRdb's table is partial and in-frame only. The sample consists of about 120,000 clones, about 89% of them appearing once. V gave up 6 bases and J gave up 4 bases; unmatched junction bases: 5. The CDR3 is 14 residues long. Germline loops: CDR1 MNHNS, CDR2 SASEGT. Sample: PBMCs. This TCR was recovered from a woman between 18 and 30 years old in good health and CMV-seronegative. This chain uses TRBV6-1 with TRBJ2-2; 7 positions agree with TRBD2. CDR3 DNA: TGTGCCAGCAGGCCTAGCGGTTTCACCGGGGAGCTGTTTTTT. The encoded protein is CASRPSGFTGELFF.